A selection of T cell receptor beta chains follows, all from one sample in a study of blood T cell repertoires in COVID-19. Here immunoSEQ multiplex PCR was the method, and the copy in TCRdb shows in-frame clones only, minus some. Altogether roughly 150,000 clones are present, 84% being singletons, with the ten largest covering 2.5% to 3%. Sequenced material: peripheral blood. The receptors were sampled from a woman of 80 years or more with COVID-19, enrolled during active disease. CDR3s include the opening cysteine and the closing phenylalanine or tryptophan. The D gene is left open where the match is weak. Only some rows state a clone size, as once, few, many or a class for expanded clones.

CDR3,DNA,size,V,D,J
CASSYGGGYTEAFF,TGTGCCAGCAGTTACGGGGGAGGGTACACTGAAGCTTTCTTT,few,TRBV6-6,NA,TRBJ1-1
CASSPRGQGLGEQFF,TGTGCCAGCAGTCCCCGGGGACAGGGGCTCGGTGAGCAGTTCTTC,NA,TRBV6-6,TRBD1,TRBJ2-1
CASGDGVRHYGYTF,TGTGCCAGCGGCGACGGGGTAAGGCACTATGGCTACACCTTC,NA,TRBV28,NA,TRBJ1-2
CASSEEGRETQYF,TGTGCCAGCAGTGAGGAGGGGAGAGAGACCCAGTACTTC,NA,TRBV25-1,NA,TRBJ2-5
CASSLIPSKGPNTEAFF,TGTGCCAGCAGCTTAATCCCAAGTAAGGGGCCGAACACTGAAGCTTTCTTT,NA,TRBV7-2,NA,TRBJ1-1
CASSQASLGDEQFF,TGTGCCAGCAGCCAAGCCAGTTTGGGCGATGAGCAGTTCTTC,once,TRBV14,NA,TRBJ2-1
CAIRATGGRDTGELFF,TGTGCCATCAGAGCGACAGGGGGGCGGGACACCGGGGAGCTGTTTTTT,once,TRBV10-3,TRBD1,TRBJ2-2
CASKFGGRAIDTQYF,TGCGCCAGCAAGTTCGGCGGGAGGGCCATAGATACGCAGTATTTT,NA,TRBV5-1,TRBD2,TRBJ2-3
CASSLLAGRQETQYF,TGCGCCAGCAGCCTTCTAGCGGGGCGACAAGAGACCCAGTACTTC,NA,TRBV5-1,TRBD2,TRBJ2-5
CASSSPTGYSPGELFF,TGTGCCAGCAGCTCTCCGACAGGGTATAGTCCCGGGGAGCTGTTTTTT,once,TRBV7-9,TRBD1,TRBJ2-2
CAISSGGAGAETQYF,TGTGCCATCAGTAGCGGGGGGGCCGGAGCGGAGACCCAGTACTTC,NA,TRBV10-3,TRBD2,TRBJ2-5